This TCR beta chain was recovered during a study of OX40 agonist ivuxolimab in advanced cancers. Study-wide context: Ivuxolimab, an agonistic anti-OX40 (CD134) antibody, was given to patients. Six ivuxolimab dose levels, 0.01 to 10 mg/kg, were given intravenously every 2 weeks. Among those enrolled, mean age was around 55 years (range about 23 to 79) and approximately 80% were male. Partial responses occurred in three patients (one hepatocellular carcinoma, two cutaneous melanoma).

Trimming removed 5 bases from V and 2 bases from J; junction bases left unmatched: 7. The CDR3 is made up of 17 amino acids. CDR1 is MDHEN and CDR2 is SYDVKM in the germline V gene. The table came from immunoSEQ multiplex PCR; TCRdb's copy has only in-frame clones and leaves some out. The table lists over 65,000 clones, around 85% of them singletons. Sequenced material: CD4+ or CD8+ T cells sorted from blood, taken in a trial of the OX40 agonist ivuxolimab. V gene TRBV28 combines with J gene TRBJ1-6, with 9 bases fitting TRBD1. This sequence originates from an adult with an advanced solid tumor such as melanoma, head and neck, liver or kidney cancer. In nucleotides, the CDR3 is TGTGCCAGCAGTCTGGGGGGACAGGGTACCTATAATTCACCCCTCCACTTT. The encoded protein is CASSLGGQGTYNSPLHF. The full variable domain, rest sourced from reference TRBV28 and TRBJ1-6, is DVKVTQSSRYLVKRTGEKVFLECVQDMDHENMFWYRQDPGLGLRLIYFSYDVKMKEKGDIPEGYSVSREKKERFSLILESASTNQTSMYLCASSLGGQGTYNSPLHFGNGTRLTVT.